Listed here is a single T cell receptor (beta chain). Use of 60 Vbeta and 13 Jbeta primers characterized the PCR. The data were produced by immunoSEQ multiplex PCR, yet TCRdb's version contains in-frame clones alone and is incomplete. Here the sample spans about 150,000 clones, 72% being singletons. These data come from a study of cytomegalovirus exposure and HLA in healthy donors. CDR3 length equals 14 residues. CDR1 and CDR2 (germline): MNHNS, SASEGT. Trimming took 4 bases from V and 4 from J, leaving 11 bases between them. The sample taken for sequencing was PBMCs. V is TRBV6-1 and J is TRBJ1-3; unclear D gene. The sequence came from a man over 45 in good health and CMV-seropositive. As DNA, the CDR3 is TGTGCCAGCAGTGCTAGACTACAGGGAAACACCATATATTTT. Translation gives CASSARLQGNTIYF.